This TCR beta chain is drawn from a study of T-cell reconstitution after alpha-beta-depleted transplantation in children (dated by TCRdb to between 2015 and 2016). About the study as a whole: Using TCR repertoire profiling, the study followed T-cell immune reconstitution in a quantitative way in children after TCRalphabeta/CD19-depleted allogeneic hematopoietic cell transplantation.

Study-level results and caveats: The apparently early alphabetaT-cell count recovery about two months after transplant was reportedly dependent on only several hundred rapidly expanded clones derived from non-depleted graft cells. In some patients, the high TCRbeta diversity seen at day 60 was put down to recipient T cells and intrathymic progenitors that had survived conditioning. Over the following months the frequencies of hyperexpanded clones went down, and after one year T-cell counts and TCRbeta diversity were mostly credited to newly produced T cells.

The library was obtained by PCR. TCRdb lists the instrument as Illumina HiSeq 2500. TCR library preparation used molecular barcoding, with unique molecular identifiers applied to normalize quantification of the TCRbeta repertoire. TCRdb passed the public sequencing reads through fastp at Q25 and MiXCR, retaining productive beta sequences. Each entry is one CDR3 protein sequence, shown with its most common DNA and genes. In this sample the table shows almost 600,000 distinct CDR3 sequences, around 27% of which occur a single time. The ten biggest clones cover approximately 39% of the sample. Points on this clonotype: Its antigen is unknown. Base qualities are not at hand, and no much larger clone is one base apart.

This specimen's treatment or condition label, per the study, means: allogeneic hematopoietic cell transplantation with graft depleted of TCRalphabeta T cells and CD19 B cells. Transplant recipients were children who received TCRalphabeta/CD19-depleted allogeneic hematopoietic cell grafts. Inclusive of the bounding cysteine and phenylalanine, the CDR3 is 14 residues long. Only the CDR3 part of the read is kept: 42 bases, read in frame from the first base. Taken from the germline V gene (reference sequence), the CDR1 and CDR2 loops are SEHNR and FQNEAQ. V loses 5 bases of germline sequence and J loses 4 bases, and the interval between the two ends is 14 bases.

This TCR was sampled from a boy under two years old with Wiskott-Aldrich syndrome, due to receive a stem cell transplant. Material: PBMCs, obtained before TCRalphabeta/CD19-depleted stem cell transplant. The chain is encoded by TRBV7-9 joined to TRBJ2-5; the D gene is perhaps TRBD2, from 5 matching bases. Here is the DNA: TGTGCCAGCAGCCCCCGGGGTGGGCTAGAGACCCAGTACTTC. Its protein is CASSPRGGLETQYF. Joined to the reference TRBV7-9 and TRBJ2-5 proteins, this CDR3 gives the full variable domain: DTGVSQNPRHKITKRGQNVTFRCDPISEHNRLYWYRQTLGQGPEFLTYFQNEAQLEKSRLLSDRFSAERPKGSFSTLEIQRTEQGDSAMYLCASSPRGGLETQYFGPGTRLLVL.